The clone carrying this TCR beta chain was detected a few times. Its antigen is currently unknown. The data derive from a study of vaccination effects on CD4 cells after COVID-19. The germline V gene encodes CDR1 SGHAT and CDR2 FQNNGV. The CDR3 sequence is 15 residues long. The V gene lost 1 base and the J gene lost 7 bases, with 11 bases spanning the gap. TCRdb's copy holds only in-frame clones and misses some; the assay was immunoSEQ multiplex PCR. The repertoire holds 70,000 or so clones, with roughly 75% as singletons. CD4+ T cells were isolated after approximately 10 days of culture. The vaccine given was either BNT162b2 or mRNA-1273, in two doses. Study-level results: Convalescent patients numbered few in the study; early post-infection timepoints were missing entirely.

This receptor was identified in a human donor who received a COVID-19 vaccine. The rearrangement joins TRBV11-2 to TRBJ1-6, with D possibly TRBD1 on 6 matching bases. The sequences come from CD4+ T cells from PBMCs cultured without peptide, collected after COVID-19 vaccination. DNA of the CDR3: TGTGCCAGCAGCTTAGCTCTCCAGGGGAATTCACCCCTCCACTTT. Its translation: CASSLALQGNSPLHF.